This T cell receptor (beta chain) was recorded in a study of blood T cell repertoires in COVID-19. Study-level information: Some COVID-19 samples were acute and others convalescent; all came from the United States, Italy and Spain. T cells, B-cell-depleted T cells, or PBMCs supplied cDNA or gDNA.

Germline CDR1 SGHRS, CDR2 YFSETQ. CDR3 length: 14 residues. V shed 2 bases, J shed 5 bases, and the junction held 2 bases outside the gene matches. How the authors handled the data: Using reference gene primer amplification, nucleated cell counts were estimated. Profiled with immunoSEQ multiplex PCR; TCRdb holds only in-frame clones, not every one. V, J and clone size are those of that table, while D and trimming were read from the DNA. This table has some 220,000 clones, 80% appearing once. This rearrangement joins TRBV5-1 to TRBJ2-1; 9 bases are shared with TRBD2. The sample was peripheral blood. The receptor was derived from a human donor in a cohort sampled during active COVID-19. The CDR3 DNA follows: TGCGCCAGCAGCTTTGTAGCGGGAGACAATGAGCAGTTCTTC. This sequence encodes CASSFVAGDNEQFF.